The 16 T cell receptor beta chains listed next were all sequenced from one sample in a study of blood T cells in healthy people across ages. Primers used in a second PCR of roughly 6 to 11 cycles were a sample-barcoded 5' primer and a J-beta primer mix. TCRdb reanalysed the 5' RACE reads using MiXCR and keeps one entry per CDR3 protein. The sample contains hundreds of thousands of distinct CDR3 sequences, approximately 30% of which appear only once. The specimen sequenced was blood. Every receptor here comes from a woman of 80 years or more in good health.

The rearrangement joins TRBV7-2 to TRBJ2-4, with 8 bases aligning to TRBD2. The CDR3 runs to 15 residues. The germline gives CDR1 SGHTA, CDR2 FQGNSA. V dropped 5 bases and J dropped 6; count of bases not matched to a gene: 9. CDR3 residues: CASSRDGSGGNIQYF. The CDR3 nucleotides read TGTGCCAGCAGCCGGGACGGGAGCGGGGGAAACATTCAGTACTTC.

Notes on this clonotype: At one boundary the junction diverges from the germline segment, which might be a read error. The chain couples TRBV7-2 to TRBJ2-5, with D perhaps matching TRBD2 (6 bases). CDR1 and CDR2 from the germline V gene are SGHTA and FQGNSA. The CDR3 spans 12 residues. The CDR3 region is CASSPGLNGQYF. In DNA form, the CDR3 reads TGTGCAAGCAGCCCGGGACTCAACGGGCAGTACTTC.

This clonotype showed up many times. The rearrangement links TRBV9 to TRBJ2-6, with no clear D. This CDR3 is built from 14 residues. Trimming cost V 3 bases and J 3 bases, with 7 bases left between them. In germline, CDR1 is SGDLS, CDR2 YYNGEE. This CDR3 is CASSAWGGANVLTF. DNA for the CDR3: TGTGCCAGCAGCGCGTGGGGTGGGGCCAACGTCCTGACTTTC.

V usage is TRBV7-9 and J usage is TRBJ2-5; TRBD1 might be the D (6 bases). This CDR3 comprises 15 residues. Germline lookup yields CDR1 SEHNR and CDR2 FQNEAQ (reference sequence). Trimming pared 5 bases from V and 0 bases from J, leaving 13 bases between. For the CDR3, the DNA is TGTGCCAGCAGCCAGTTCGGACAGAACCAAGAGACCCAGTACTTC. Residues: CASSQFGQNQETQYF.

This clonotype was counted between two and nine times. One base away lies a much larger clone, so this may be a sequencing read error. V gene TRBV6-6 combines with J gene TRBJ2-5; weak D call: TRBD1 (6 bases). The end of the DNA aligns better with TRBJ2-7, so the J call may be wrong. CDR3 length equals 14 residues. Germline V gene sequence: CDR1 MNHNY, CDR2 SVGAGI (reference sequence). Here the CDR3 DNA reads TGTGCCAGCAGATACGAAAACAGGGCCGGCGAGCAGTACTTC. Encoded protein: CASRYENRAGEQYF.

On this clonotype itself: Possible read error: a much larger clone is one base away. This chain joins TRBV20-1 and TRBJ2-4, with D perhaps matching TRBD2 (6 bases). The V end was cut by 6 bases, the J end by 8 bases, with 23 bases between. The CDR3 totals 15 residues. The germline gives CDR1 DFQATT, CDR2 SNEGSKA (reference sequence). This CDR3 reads CSAASDLGLKDIQYF. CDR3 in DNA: TGCAGTGCCGCAAGCGATCTTGGACTAAAAGACATTCAGTACTTC.

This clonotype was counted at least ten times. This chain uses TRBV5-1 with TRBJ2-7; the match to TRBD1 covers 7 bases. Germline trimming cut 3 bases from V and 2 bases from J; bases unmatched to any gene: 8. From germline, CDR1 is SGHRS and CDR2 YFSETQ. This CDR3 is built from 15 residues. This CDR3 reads CASSSGTEVTYEQYF. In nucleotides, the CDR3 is TGCGCCAGCAGCTCCGGGACAGAAGTGACCTACGAGCAGTACTTC. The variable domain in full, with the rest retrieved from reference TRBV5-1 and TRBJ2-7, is KAGVTQTPRYLIKTRGQQVTLSCSPISGHRSVSWYQQTPGQGLQFLFEYFSETQRNKGNFPGRFSGRQFSNSRSEMNVSTLELGDSALYLCASSSGTEVTYEQYFGPGTRLTVT.

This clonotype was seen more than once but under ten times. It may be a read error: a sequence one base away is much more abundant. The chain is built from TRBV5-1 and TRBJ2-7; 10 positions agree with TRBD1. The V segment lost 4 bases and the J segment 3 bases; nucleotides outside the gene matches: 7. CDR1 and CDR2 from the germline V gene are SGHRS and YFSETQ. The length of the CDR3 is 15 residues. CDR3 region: CASSPWDRGCYEQYF. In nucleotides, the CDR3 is TGCGCCAGCAGCCCCTGGGACAGGGGTTGCTACGAGCAGTACTTC. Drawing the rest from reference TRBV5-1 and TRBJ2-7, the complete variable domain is KAGVTQTPRYLIKTRGQQVTLSCSPISGHRSVSWYQQTPGQGLQFLFEYFSETQRNKGNFPGRFSGRQFSNSRSEMNVSTLELGDSALYLCASSPWDRGCYEQYFGPGTRLTVT.

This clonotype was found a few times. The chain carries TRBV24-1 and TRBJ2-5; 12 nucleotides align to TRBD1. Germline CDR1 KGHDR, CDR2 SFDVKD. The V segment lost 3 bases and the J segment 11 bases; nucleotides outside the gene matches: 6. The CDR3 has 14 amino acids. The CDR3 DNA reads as TGTGCCACCAGTGATCCGGGACAGGGGGCGAAACAGTACTTC. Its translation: CATSDPGQGAKQYF.

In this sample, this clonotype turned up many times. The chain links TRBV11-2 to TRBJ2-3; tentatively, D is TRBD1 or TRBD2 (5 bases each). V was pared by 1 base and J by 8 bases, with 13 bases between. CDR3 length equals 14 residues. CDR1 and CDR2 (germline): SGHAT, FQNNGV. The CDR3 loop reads CASSLGGSLSTQYF. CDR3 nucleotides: TGTGCCAGCAGCTTAGGGGGGTCCCTCAGTACGCAGTATTTT.

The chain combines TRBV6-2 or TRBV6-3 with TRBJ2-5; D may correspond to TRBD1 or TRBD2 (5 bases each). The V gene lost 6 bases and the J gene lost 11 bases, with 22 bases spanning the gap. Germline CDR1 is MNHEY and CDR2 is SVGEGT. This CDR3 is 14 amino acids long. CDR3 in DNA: TGTGCCAGCAGAAGCGGACGGGGCTACAATGAGCAGTACTTC. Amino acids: CASRSGRGYNEQYF.

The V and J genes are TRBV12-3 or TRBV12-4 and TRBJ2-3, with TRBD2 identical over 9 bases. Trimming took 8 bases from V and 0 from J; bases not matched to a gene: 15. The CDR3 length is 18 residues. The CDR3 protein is CASALGSGGGVSTDTQYF. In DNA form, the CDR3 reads TGTGCCAGCGCGTTGGGGAGTGGCGGGGGGGTGAGCACAGATACGCAGTATTTT.

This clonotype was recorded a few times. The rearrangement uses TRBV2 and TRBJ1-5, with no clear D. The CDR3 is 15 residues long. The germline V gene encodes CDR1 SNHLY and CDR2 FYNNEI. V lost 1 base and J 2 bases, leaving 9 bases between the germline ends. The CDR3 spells CASSEEWLGNQPQHF. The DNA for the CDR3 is TGTGCCAGCAGTGAAGAATGGTTGGGCAATCAGCCCCAGCATTTT.

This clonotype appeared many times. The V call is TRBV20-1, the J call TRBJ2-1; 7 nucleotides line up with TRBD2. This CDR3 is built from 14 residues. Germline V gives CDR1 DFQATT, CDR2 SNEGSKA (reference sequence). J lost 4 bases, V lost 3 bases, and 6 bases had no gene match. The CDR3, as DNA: TGCAGTGCTAGTGACCAGCGGGGTTACAATGAGCAGTTCTTC. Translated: CSASDQRGYNEQFF.

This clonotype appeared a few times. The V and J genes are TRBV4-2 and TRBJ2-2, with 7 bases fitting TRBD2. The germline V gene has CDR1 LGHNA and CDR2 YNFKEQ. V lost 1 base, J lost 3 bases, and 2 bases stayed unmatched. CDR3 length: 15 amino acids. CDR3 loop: CASSQASGDTGELFF. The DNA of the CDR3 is TGTGCCAGCAGCCAAGCCAGCGGGGACACCGGGGAGCTGTTTTTT.

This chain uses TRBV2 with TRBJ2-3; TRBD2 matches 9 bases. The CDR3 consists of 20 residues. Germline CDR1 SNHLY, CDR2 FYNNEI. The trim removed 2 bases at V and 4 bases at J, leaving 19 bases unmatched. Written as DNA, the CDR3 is TGTGCCAGCAGTGAACGGAAAAGCGGGGGGCAGCTCGATTCCCCAGATACGCAGTATTTT. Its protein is CASSERKSGGQLDSPDTQYF.